The present entry profiles one T cell receptor (beta chain) with its context. Its antigen is unidentified. Roughly 1-10 million cryopreserved PBMC were held in samples before DNA extraction. The immunoSEQ assay was v3.0, run at survey level. The target of sequencing was about 35,000-50,000 T-cell genomes per sample. Clones were sequenced by immunoSEQ multiplex PCR, and TCRdb holds only the in-frame ones, with some missing. This sample has 16,000 or so clones; about 88% occur once, and the top ten carry 5.2%. Trimming shortened V by 0 bases and J by 9 bases, and 7 bases separated the two germline ends. Germline values: CDR1 SGHDT, CDR2 YYEEEE. The CDR3 is 12 amino acids. This record belongs to a study of long-term antiretroviral therapy in people with HIV. Study findings and constraints: ART-treated samples gained diversity yet remained below transplant donor controls. Dominance of pre-ART expanded clones persisted, fluctuating and often declining after ART.

The rearrangement joins TRBV5-6 to TRBJ2-1; D uncertain. The sequenced sample was unsorted PBMCs, obtained 0.5 years after starting antiretroviral therapy. This TCR came from a woman aged 40 to 50 with HIV. CDR3 protein: CASSLGRTEQFF. CDR3 nucleotides: TGTGCCAGCAGCTTGGGAAGGACTGAGCAGTTCTTC.